Listed below are T cell receptor beta chains from one sample, sequenced in a study of blood T cell repertoires in COVID-19. Profiling relied on immunoSEQ multiplex PCR, and the TCRdb table lists in-frame clones only, not all of them. The sample lists around 220,000 clones; 75% to 90% were seen once. Sequencing input: peripheral blood. The receptors stem from a human donor in a cohort sampled during active COVID-19. The CDR3 runs from the conserved cysteine through the conserved F or W. The D gene is left open where the match is weak. The listing skips clone size in some rows; elsewhere it reads once, few, many or a size class.

>TRBV7-2|.|TRBD2|TRBJ2-7|15
CASSWGLAGVVEQYF
TGTGCCAGCAGCTGGGGACTAGCGGGAGTGGTCGAGCAGTACTTC
>TRBV30|.|TRBD1|TRBJ2-7|12
CAWSVPLGQIYF
TGTGCCTGGAGTGTCCCCCTGGGACAGATATACTTC
>TRBV7-3|.|.|TRBJ2-5|13
CASSLRDRETQYF
TGTGCCAGCAGCTTGCGGGACAGAGAGACCCAGTACTTC
>TRBV6-6|.|.|TRBJ1-3|16
CASRKLQGIPGNTIYF
TGTGCCAGCAGAAAGCTTCAGGGGATACCTGGAAACACCATATATTTT
>TRBV5-4|.|TRBD1|TRBJ2-7|15
CASSSPGQGINEQYF
TGTGCCAGCAGCTCACCGGGACAGGGTATCAACGAGCAGTACTTC
>TRBV28|once|.|TRBJ2-1|14
CASSEMGGYNEQFF
TGTGCCAGCAGCGAGATGGGGGGCTACAATGAGCAGTTCTTC
>TRBV9|.|.|TRBJ2-2|15
CASSVALGLTGELFF
TGTGCCAGCAGCGTAGCACTAGGGCTCACCGGGGAGCTGTTTTTT
>TRBV6-6|.|.|TRBJ1-2|13
CASSPLDGVGYTF
TGTGCCAGCAGTCCGCTAGACGGGGTCGGCTACACCTTC
>TRBV6-5|.|.|TRBJ2-7|15
CASSYGGGDAYEQYF
TGTGCCAGCAGTTACGGTGGCGGCGACGCTTACGAGCAGTACTTC
>TRBV7-2|.|.|TRBJ1-5|14
CASSLDSRNQPQHF
TGTGCCAGCAGCTTAGACTCTCGCAATCAGCCCCAGCATTTT
>TRBV21-1|.|.|TRBJ2-4|16
CASSKGGHLSKNIQYF
TGTGCCAGCAGCAAAGGGGGACATCTATCCAAAAACATTCAGTACTTC
>TRBV9|.|.|TRBJ2-7|14
CASSPSTSGVGQYF
TGTGCCAGCAGCCCCAGTACATCGGGTGTAGGGCAGTACTTC
>TRBV5-1|.|.|TRBJ1-1|13
CASSSQGNTEAFF
TGCGCCAGCAGCTCTCAGGGGAACACTGAAGCTTTCTTT
>TRBV15|.|.|TRBJ1-6|14
CATSRDRINSPLHF
TGTGCCACCAGCAGAGACAGAATCAATTCACCCCTCCACTTT
>TRBV30|few|.|TRBJ2-7|13
CAWNPGSPSEQYF
TGTGCCTGGAACCCAGGGTCTCCCTCCGAGCAGTACTTC
>TRBV27|.|.|TRBJ1-1|14
CASSSRVRSTEAFF
TGTGCCAGCAGTTCCAGGGTGAGAAGCACTGAAGCTTTCTTT
>TRBV27|.|.|TRBJ2-1|15
CASSFPGFSYNEQFF
TGTGCCAGCAGTTTTCCAGGTTTCTCCTACAATGAGCAGTTCTTC
>TRBV7-3|.|TRBD1|TRBJ1-1|14
CASMAGGLNTEAFF
TGTGCCAGCATGGCAGGGGGGTTGAACACTGAAGCTTTCTTT